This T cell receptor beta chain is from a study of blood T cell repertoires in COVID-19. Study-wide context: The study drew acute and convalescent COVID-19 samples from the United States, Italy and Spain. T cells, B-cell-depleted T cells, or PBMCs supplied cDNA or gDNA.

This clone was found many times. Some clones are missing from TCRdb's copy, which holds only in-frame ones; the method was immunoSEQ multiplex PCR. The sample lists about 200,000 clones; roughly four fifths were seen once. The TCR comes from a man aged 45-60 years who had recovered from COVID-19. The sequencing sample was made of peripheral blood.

The CDR3 coding sequence is TGTGCCAGCAGTTCGGCAGACTACCGGGAGAGAAATCAGCCCCAGCATTTT. This sequence encodes CASSSADYRERNQPQHF. This rearrangement joins TRBV28 to TRBJ1-5, with D unclear. V shed 4 bases and J shed 4 bases, with 20 bases lying between them. Germline V gene data show CDR1 as MDHEN and CDR2 as SYDVKM. CDR3 length equals 17 residues.